In this sample, the clone carrying this TCR beta chain turned up a few times. Its antigen is not identified. The V and J ends lost 1 base and 5 bases respectively, with 6 bases between them. The germline V gene has CDR1 LGHNA and CDR2 YNFKEQ. This CDR3 contains 12 residues. The data originate from a study of CD8 T cells in ankylosing spondylitis. Study-wide results and limits: Disease-associated clonotypes exhibited CD8+ identity and were relatively infrequent in peripheral blood. Reactive arthritis synovial fluid and blood previously showed some of these motif variants. Seemingly distinctive of ankylosing spondylitis blood was a TCR beta motif formed by eight highly homologous variants. Clones tied to disease were said to be significantly enriched in matched ankylosing spondylitis synovial fluid.

TCRdb passed the 5' RACE reads through MiXCR, listing each CDR3 protein once. The sample consists of a few hundred thousand distinct CDR3 sequences, around 17% of them appearing once. Sequencing was carried out using blood, either unsorted or a sorted T cell fraction (not recorded which). The receptor was isolated from a male donor with ankylosing spondylitis. The chain links TRBV4-2 to TRBJ2-7; the D is unclear. CDR3 bases: TGTGCCAGCAGCCAAGGGGCGAACGAGCAGTACTTC. It is translated as CASSQGANEQYF.